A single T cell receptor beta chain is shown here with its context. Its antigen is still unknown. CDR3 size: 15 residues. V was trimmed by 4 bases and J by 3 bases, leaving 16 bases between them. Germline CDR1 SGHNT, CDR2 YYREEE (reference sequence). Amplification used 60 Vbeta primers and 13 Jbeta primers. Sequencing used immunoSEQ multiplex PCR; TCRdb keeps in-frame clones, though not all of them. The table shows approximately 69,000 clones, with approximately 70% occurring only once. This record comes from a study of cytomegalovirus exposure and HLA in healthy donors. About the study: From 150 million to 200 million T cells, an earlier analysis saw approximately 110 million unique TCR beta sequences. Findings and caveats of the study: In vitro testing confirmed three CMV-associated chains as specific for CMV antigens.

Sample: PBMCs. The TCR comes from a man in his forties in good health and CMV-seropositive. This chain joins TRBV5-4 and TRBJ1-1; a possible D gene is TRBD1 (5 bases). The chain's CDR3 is CASSIGAGPYTEAFF. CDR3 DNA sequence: TGTGCCAGCAGCATAGGGGCCGGCCCTTACACTGAAGCTTTCTTT. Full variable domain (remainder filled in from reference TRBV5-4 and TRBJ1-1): ETGVTQSPTHLIKTRGQQVTLRCSSQSGHNTVSWYQQALGQGPQFIFQYYREEENGRGNFPPRFSGLQFPNYSSELNVNALELDDSALYLCASSIGAGPYTEAFFGQGTRLTVV.